Given below is one TCR beta chain in context. The target antigen is unknown. A second 7 to 11 cycle PCR used barcoded and J-beta primers. TCRdb analysed the 5' RACE reads with MiXCR anew, one entry per CDR3 protein. The sample lists roughly 900,000 distinct CDR3 sequences, 45% to 50% seen once, with roughly 13% in the top ten. The data were obtained in a study of blood T cells in healthy people across ages. Findings of the study overall: Higher diversity and more naive CD4+ cells were features of long-lived donors, compared to aged donors.

This TCR was sampled from a man aged 25 to 40 in good health. The sequencing input was blood.

CDR3 amino acids: CASSRVTGDSNQPQHF. The CDR3 DNA reads as TGTGCCAGCAGCAGGGTAACAGGCGATAGCAATCAGCCCCAGCATTTT. The genes are TRBV21-1 and TRBJ1-5. TRBV21-1 is listed as a pseudogene. This CDR3 region has 16 residues.